This TCR beta chain was identified in a study of beta chain features in type 1 diabetes. Study-wide results and limits: Equally in patients and controls, PCR might preferentially amplify shorter templates.

Every sorted population was more than 95% pure. This clone showed up just a few times. Its antigen is still unknown. Sequenced material consisted of expressed TCRB transcripts (all of the isolated RNA was reverse transcribed). Clones were read by immunoSEQ multiplex PCR, and TCRdb kept only the in-frame ones, dropping some. The table includes approximately 37,000 clones, 49% detected once. What was sequenced was central memory CD4+ T cells from blood. This clonotype was obtained from a woman aged 18-29 years in good health.

CDR3 DNA sequence: TGTGCCTGGACCACGGGACGGGGGGCTGGGGCCAACGTCCTGACTTTC. Translating it yields CAWTTGRGAGANVLTF. The chain joins TRBV30 to TRBJ2-6; TRBD2 matches at 7 bases. V was pared by 4 bases and J by 2 bases, with 8 bases of the junction left unmatched. Germline CDR1 is GTSNPN and CDR2 is SVGIG (reference sequence). The CDR3 is 16 amino acids.